The 3 T cell receptor beta chains in this list originate from one sample, sequenced in a study of CD8 T cells in ankylosing spondylitis. The study's findings and limits: The study identified a TCR beta motif of eight highly homologous variants that appeared characteristic of ankylosing spondylitis blood.

These receptors lack a known antigen. Via MiXCR, TCRdb re-called the 5' RACE reads, giving one row per CDR3 protein. The table records under 250,000 distinct CDR3 sequences, about 6.7% of them present only once. Sequenced sample: blood, either unsorted or a sorted T cell fraction (not recorded which). These receptor sequences come from a male donor with ankylosing spondylitis.

The chain joins TRBV30 to TRBJ2-1, with D hard to call. This CDR3 is 14 amino acids long. CDR1 and CDR2 from the germline V gene are GTSNPN and SVGIG (reference sequence). V was cut by 4 bases and J by 8 bases, with 18 bases left in between. In nucleotides, the CDR3 is TGTGCCTGGAAGTACAGCGTACCTAGGGATGAGCAGTTCTTC. Protein sequence: CAWKYSVPRDEQFF.

This clonotype was observed many times. This rearrangement joins TRBV29-1 to TRBJ1-1; D ambiguous. The CDR3 runs 11 residues. V lost 7 bases and J lost 7, with 13 bases in between. CDR1 SQVTM and CDR2 ANQGSEA come from the germline V gene. The CDR3 here is CSATLVGEAFF. The CDR3 DNA reads TGCAGCGCCACCCTAGTGGGTGAAGCTTTCTTT.

In DNA form, the CDR3 reads TGTGCCAGCTCACCACCGAACGTTTACTCTGGAAACACCATATATTTT. Protein: CASSPPNVYSGNTIYF. The chain recombines TRBV18 with TRBJ1-3; D ambiguous. Germline V CDR1 and CDR2: KGHSH, LQKENI. This CDR3 region has 16 residues. Trimming removed 0 bases at V and 0 bases at J, with 9 bases between.